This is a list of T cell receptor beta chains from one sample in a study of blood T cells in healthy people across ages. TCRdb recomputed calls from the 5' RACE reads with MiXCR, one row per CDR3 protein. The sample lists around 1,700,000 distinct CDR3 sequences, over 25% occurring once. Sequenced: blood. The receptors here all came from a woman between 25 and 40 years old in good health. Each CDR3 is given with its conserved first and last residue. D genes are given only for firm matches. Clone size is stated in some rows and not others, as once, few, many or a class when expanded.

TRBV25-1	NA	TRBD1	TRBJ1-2	TGTGCCAGCAGTGATACCCAGGGGGCTGGAACTAACTATGGCTACACCTTC	CASSDTQGAGTNYGYTF
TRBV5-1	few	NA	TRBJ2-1	TGCGCCAGCAGCTCAGGGGACGTTGCCGGGTCCAATGAGCAGTTCTTC	CASSSGDVAGSNEQFF
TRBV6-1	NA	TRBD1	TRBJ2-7	TGTGCCAGCAGTGAAGCAGGGACAGGGACCTACGAGCAGTACTTC	CASSEAGTGTYEQYF
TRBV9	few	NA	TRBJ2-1	TGTGCCAGCAGCGCCCCGTACGCTAGCTCCTACAATGAGCAGTTCTTC	CASSAPYASSYNEQFF
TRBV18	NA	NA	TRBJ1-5	TGTGCCAGCTCTACCATAGGGGGGGAGGAGACCCAGCATTTT	CASSTIGGEETQHF
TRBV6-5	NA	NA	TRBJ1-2	TGTGGCAGCACGGCGGGGGATGGCTACACCTTC	CGSTAGDGYTF
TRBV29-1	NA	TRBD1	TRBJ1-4	TGCAGCGTCGCGGGACAGTTTAATGAAAAACTGTTTTTT	CSVAGQFNEKLFF
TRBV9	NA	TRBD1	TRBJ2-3	TGTGCCAGCAGCCCAAAGGACAGGGGAGCCACAGATACGCAGTATTTT	CASSPKDRGATDTQYF
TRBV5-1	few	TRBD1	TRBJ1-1	TGCGCCAGCAGGACAGGGGGCGCGTGGAACACTGAAGCTTTCTTT	CASRTGGAWNTEAFF
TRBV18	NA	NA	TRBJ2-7	TGTACCAGCTCCCGAAACAGGGAAAGGAGCTACGAGCAGTACTTC	CTSSRNRERSYEQYF
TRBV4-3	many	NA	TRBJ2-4	TGCGCCAGCAGCCAAGAGACTAGGGGCATTCAGTACTTC	CASSQETRGIQYF
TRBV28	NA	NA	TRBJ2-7	TGTGCCAGCAGATCCCAGGGACCTTCACGCTCCGAGCAGTACTTC	CASRSQGPSRSEQYF
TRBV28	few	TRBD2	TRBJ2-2	TGTGCCAGCAGACCCGGGGGGGGCGATGCCGGGGAGCTGTTTTTT	CASRPGGGDAGELFF
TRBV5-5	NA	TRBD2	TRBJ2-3	TGTGCCAGCACCACTAGCGGGGTCACAGATACGCAGTATTTT	CASTTSGVTDTQYF
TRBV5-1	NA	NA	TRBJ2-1	TGCGCCAGCAGCTTGGCGAGCGGTGGCTCCCACAATGAGCAGTTCTTC	CASSLASGGSHNEQFF
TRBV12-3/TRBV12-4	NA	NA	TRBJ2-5	TGTGCCGACAGTTTCGGAGGGATGGAGATTGCAGAGACCCAGTACTTC	CADSFGGMEIAETQYF
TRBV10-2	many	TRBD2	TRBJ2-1	TGCGCCAGCAGTGAAAGCGGGACCAATGAGCAGTTCTTC	CASSESGTNEQFF
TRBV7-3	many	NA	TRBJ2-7	TGTGCCAGCAGCCAGATACAGGGCTACGAGCAGTACTTC	CASSQIQGYEQYF
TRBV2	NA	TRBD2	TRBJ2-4	TGTGCCAGCAGTGAAGGTTTAGCGGGGGCCTACAATGAGCAGTACTTC	CASSEGLAGAYNEQYF
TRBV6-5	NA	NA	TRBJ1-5	TGTGCCAGCGGCCCCAGGGGACCTTATAGCAATCAGCCCCAGCATTTT	CASGPRGPYSNQPQHF
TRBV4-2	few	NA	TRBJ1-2	TGTGCCAGCAGCCACGGAGAATTGACAGGCGGAGGCTACACCTTC	CASSHGELTGGGYTF
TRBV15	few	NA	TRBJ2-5	TGTGCCACCAGCAGTTCGATGGGGACCTCGGAAGAGACCCAGTACTTC	CATSSSMGTSEETQYF
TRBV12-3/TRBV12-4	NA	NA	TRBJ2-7	TGTGCCAGCAGTTGCTCAGGGAACTCCGAGCAGTACTTC	CASSCSGNSEQYF
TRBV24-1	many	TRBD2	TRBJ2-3	TGTGCCACCAGTGATTGGGGGGGTACGCAGTATTTT	CATSDWGGTQYF
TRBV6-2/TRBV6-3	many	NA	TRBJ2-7	TGTGCCAGCAGTTACCCGGGACTGCTGAACTCCTACGAGCAGTACTTC	CASSYPGLLNSYEQYF
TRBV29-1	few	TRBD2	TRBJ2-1	TGCAGCGTTGAATTACTAGCGGGGGCCTACAATGAGCAGTTCTTC	CSVELLAGAYNEQFF
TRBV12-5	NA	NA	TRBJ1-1	TGTGCTAGTGGTTTTAGGACAGCGAACACTGAAGCTTTCTTT	CASGFRTANTEAFF
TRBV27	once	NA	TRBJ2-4	TGTGCCACCGAGACTAGGATCTCCAATGAGCAGTACTTC	CATETRISNEQYF
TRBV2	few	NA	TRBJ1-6	TGTGCCAGTGGGGGGCGCGTAAATAATTCACCCCTCCACTTT	CASGGRVNNSPLHF
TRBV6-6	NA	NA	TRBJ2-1	TGTGCCAGCAGTTACTCCTTAGGGTCCAATGAGCGGTTCTTC	CASSYSLGSNERFF